This T cell receptor (beta chain) stems from a study of blood T cell repertoires in COVID-19. V lost 2 bases, J lost 3 bases, and 14 bases lay in between. The CDR3 contains 15 residues. The germline V gene encodes CDR1 KGHSH and CDR2 LQKENI. Sequencing used immunoSEQ multiplex PCR; TCRdb keeps in-frame clones, though not all of them. The profile shows about 160,000 clones, just under 85% of them singletons. The sequencing sample was made of peripheral blood. V gene TRBV18 combines with J gene TRBJ2-7, with D possibly TRBD1 on 6 matching bases. The clonotype was recovered from a woman of 80 years or more with acute or convalescent COVID-19. The CDR3 here is CASSPEAGAVYEQYF. CDR3 bases: TGTGCCAGCTCACCAGAGGCAGGGGCGGTCTACGAGCAGTACTTC.